These 10 T cell receptor beta chains were sequenced from one sample in a study of cytomegalovirus exposure and HLA in healthy donors. Repertoires were generated with immunoSEQ multiplex PCR, while TCRdb's copy carries only in-frame clones and drops some. The data show around 50,000 clones, approximately 93% seen once. The source material was PBMCs. These receptors originate from a young woman in good health and CMV-seropositive.

The rearrangement uses TRBV10-3 and TRBJ1-2; D is perhaps TRBD1 (6 bases). Germline assignment: CDR1 ENHRY and CDR2 SYGVKD. The CDR3 contains 14 residues. Trimming removed 3 bases from V and 8 bases from J, with 16 bases in between. The CDR3 reads CAISEGPQRGGYTF. The CDR3 DNA is TGTGCCATCAGTGAAGGACCCCAAAGGGGGGGCTACACCTTC.

J is TRBJ2-7 and V is TRBV5-1; the match to TRBD1 covers 10 bases. From germline, CDR1 is SGHRS and CDR2 YFSETQ. V dropped 4 bases and J dropped 0; count of bases not matched to a gene: 10. This CDR3 is 17 amino acids long. CDR3 region: CASSPWGTGASSYEQYF. The CDR3 DNA is TGCGCCAGCAGCCCATGGGGGACAGGGGCGAGCTCCTACGAGCAGTACTTC.

The V and J genes are TRBV27 and TRBJ1-3; no firm D call. V dropped 4 bases and J dropped 2 bases, with 12 bases sitting between them. Germline-derived CDR1 and CDR2 are MNHEY and SMNVEV (reference sequence). The CDR3 is 15 residues long. The CDR3 loop reads CASSSSDGAGNTIYF. CDR3 DNA: TGTGCCAGCAGTTCCTCCGATGGAGCTGGAAACACCATATATTTT.

The chain is built from TRBV29-1 and TRBJ2-2; TRBD2 matches at 14 bases. Per the germline V gene, CDR1 is SQVTM and CDR2 is ANQGSEA. V trimming: 6 bases; J trimming: 3 bases; junction bases outside the gene matches: 12. The CDR3 covers 18 residues. The CDR3 here is CSVMDLGTSGRYTGELFF. CDR3 coding DNA: TGCAGCGTGATGGACTTGGGGACTAGCGGGAGATACACCGGGGAGCTGTTTTTT.

CDR3 sequence reads: CASSQAAGTSGIENIQYF. The CDR3 bases are TGCGCCAGCAGCCAAGCCGCCGGGACTAGCGGGATTGAAAACATTCAGTACTTC. This chain uses TRBV4-3 with TRBJ2-4; 13 bases map to TRBD2. Germline V CDR1 and CDR2: LGHNA, YSLEER. The CDR3 length is 18 residues. V dropped 1 base and J dropped 5; count of bases not matched to a gene: 8.

The gene calls are TRBV7-8 and TRBJ1-5; 10 bases match TRBD1. Germline CDR1 SGHVS, CDR2 FQNEAQ. The length of the CDR3 is 15 residues. The junction had 5 bases not matched to a gene; V was cut back by 5 bases and J by 4 bases. The CDR3 coding sequence is TGTGCCAGCAGCCACCGGGACAGGGGAAATCAGCCCCAGCATTTT. Protein sequence: CASSHRDRGNQPQHF.

The genes are TRBV2 and TRBJ2-7; D is undetermined. The CDR3 spans 13 residues. Trimming took 2 bases from V and 3 from J, leaving 8 bases between them. Germline V gene sequence: CDR1 SNHLY, CDR2 FYNNEI. CDR3 sequence reads: CASSEIVNYEQYF. In DNA, the CDR3 is TGTGCCAGCAGTGAAATCGTTAACTACGAGCAGTACTTC. Full variable domain (missing parts from reference TRBV2 and TRBJ2-7): EPEVTQTPSHQVTQMGQEVILRCVPISNHLYFYWYRQILGQKVEFLVSFYNNEISEKSEIFDDQFSVERPDGSNFTLKIRSTKLEDSAMYFCASSEIVNYEQYFGPGTRLTVT.

The sample holds a few counts of this clone. The CDR3 spells CASSKELGASGLYEQYF. CDR3 bases: TGTGCCAGTAGTAAGGAACTCGGGGCTAGCGGCCTCTACGAGCAGTACTTC. The chain is built from TRBV19 and TRBJ2-7; the match to TRBD2 covers 7 bases. CDR1 LNHDA and CDR2 SQIVND come from the germline V gene (reference sequence). The V segment lost 4 bases and the J segment 3 bases; nucleotides outside the gene matches: 15. The CDR3 has 17 amino acids.

J is TRBJ2-7 and V is TRBV6-1; 11 bases fit TRBD1. Germline CDR1 MNHNS, CDR2 SASEGT. Germline trimming cut 1 base from V and 3 bases from J; bases unmatched to any gene: 2. This CDR3 spans 15 amino acids. The CDR3 DNA follows: TGTGCCAGCAGTGAAGAGGGGACAGGGGGCTACGAGCAGTACTTC. Its protein product is CASSEEGTGGYEQYF.

CDR3 protein: CASSDGTASTDTQYF. CDR3 nucleotide sequence: TGTGCCAGCAGTGACGGGACAGCTAGCACAGATACGCAGTATTTT. The gene calls are TRBV27 and TRBJ2-3; TRBD1 matches at 7 bases. CDR1 and CDR2 from the germline V gene are MNHEY and SMNVEV (reference sequence). With V trimmed by 5 bases and J by 0 bases, 5 bases remained unmatched. This CDR3 has 15 amino acids.